This TCR beta chain was identified during a study of blood T cells in healthy people across ages. Study-wide findings and caveats: The recorded TCR beta diversity per million T cells decreased in a roughly linear manner with age.

For the second PCR, which ran for about 7 to 12 cycles, a sample-barcoded 5' primer and a J-beta primer mix were used. TCRdb itself ran the 5' RACE reads through MiXCR, one entry per CDR3 protein. The table lists some 800,000 distinct CDR3 sequences, 20% to 25% of them singletons, with approximately 4% in the top ten. Concerning this clonotype itself: Its antigen is still unknown.

Germline V gene sequence: CDR1 SGHTA, CDR2 FQGNSA. The CDR3 is 15 residues long. The V gene lost 1 base and the J gene lost 3 bases, with 13 bases spanning the gap. A further study also used this sample, focusing on T cells of mothers and their children. That work states: Per mother, over 10 million TCR beta CDR3 reads were obtained; per child, about 3 million.

Material for sequencing was blood. The V gene is TRBV7-2, the J gene TRBJ2-7; D ambiguous. This receptor was identified in a boy aged 5-17 years in good health. CDR3 loop: CASSLELGIIYEQYF. CDR3 sequence (DNA): TGTGCCAGCAGCTTAGAGCTGGGCATCATCTACGAGCAGTACTTC.